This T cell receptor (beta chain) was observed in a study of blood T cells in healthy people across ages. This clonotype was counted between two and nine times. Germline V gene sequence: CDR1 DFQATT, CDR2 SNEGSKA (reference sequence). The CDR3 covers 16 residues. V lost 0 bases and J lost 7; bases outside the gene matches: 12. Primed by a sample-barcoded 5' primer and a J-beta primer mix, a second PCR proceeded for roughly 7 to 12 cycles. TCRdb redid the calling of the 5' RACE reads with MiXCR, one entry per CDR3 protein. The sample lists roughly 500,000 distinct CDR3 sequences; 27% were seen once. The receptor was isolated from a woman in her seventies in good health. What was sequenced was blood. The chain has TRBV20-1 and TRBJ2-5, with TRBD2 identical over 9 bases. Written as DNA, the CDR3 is TGCAGTGCTAGAGATGCGGGTAGCGGGGGTCTGGGGACCCAGTACTTC. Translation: CSARDAGSGGLGTQYF.